A single count supports the clone carrying this TCR beta chain. No antigen is known for it. TCRB transcripts that were expressed got sequenced, as all of the isolated RNA had been reverse transcribed. Clones were sequenced by immunoSEQ multiplex PCR, and TCRdb holds only the in-frame ones, with some missing. Of about 110,000 clones in the sample, around 40% were seen once. The data belong to a study of beta chain features in type 1 diabetes. Study-level background: Sorted cell examination encompassed around 100,000,000 cells across all samples. Study-wide points: The study found fewer insertions and more deletions at VDJ junctions in type 1 diabetes patients. In every one of the four CD4+ subsets, TCRB CDR3s were moderately but significantly shorter in Type 1 diabetes patients. Sequencing from cDNA could over-represent high-TCR-expressing cells.

This CDR3 has 15 residues. Germline CDR1 LNHDA, CDR2 SQIVND (reference sequence). V shed 5 bases and J shed 3 bases, with 16 bases lying between them. This TCR derives from a woman under 30 in good health. Sample: stem cell memory CD4+ T cells from blood. V and J are TRBV19 and TRBJ1-2; tentatively, D is TRBD1 (6 bases). CDR3 sequence (DNA): TGTGCCAGTAGTCTCCTCAACAGGGATTACTATGGCTACACCTTC. As protein: CASSLLNRDYYGYTF. The full variable domain, its missing parts supplied by reference TRBV19 and TRBJ1-2, is DGGITQSPKYLFRKEGQNVTLSCEQNLNHDAMYWYRQDPGQGLRLIYYSQIVNDFQKGDIAEGYSVSREKKESFPLTVTSAQKNPTAFYLCASSLLNRDYYGYTFGSGTRLTVV.